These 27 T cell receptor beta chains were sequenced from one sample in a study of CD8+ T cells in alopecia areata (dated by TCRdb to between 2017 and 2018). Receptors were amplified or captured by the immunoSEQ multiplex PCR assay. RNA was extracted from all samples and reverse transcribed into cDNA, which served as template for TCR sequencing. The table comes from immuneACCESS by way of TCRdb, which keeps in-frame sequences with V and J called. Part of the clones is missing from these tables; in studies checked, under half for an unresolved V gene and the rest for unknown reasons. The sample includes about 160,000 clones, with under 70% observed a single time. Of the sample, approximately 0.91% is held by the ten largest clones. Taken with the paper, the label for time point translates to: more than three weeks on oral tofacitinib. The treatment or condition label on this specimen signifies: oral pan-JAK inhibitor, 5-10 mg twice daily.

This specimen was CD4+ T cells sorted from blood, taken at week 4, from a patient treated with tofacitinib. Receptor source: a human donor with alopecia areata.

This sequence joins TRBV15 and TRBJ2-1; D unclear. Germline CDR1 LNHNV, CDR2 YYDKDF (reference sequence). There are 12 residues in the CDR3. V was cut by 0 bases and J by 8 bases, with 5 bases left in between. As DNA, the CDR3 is TGTGCCACCAGCAGAGATACGGATGAGCAGTTCTTC. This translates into CATSRDTDEQFF.

The DNA for the CDR3 is TGTGCCAGCAGTGAATTTGGGGGACCGCCGAGCTCCTATAATTCACCCCTCCACTTT. Translated, it gives CASSEFGGPPSSYNSPLHF. The rearrangement joins TRBV6-1 to TRBJ1-6, with D possibly being TRBD1 (5 bases). This CDR3 contains 19 residues. The germline V gene encodes CDR1 MNHNS and CDR2 SASEGT. V was shortened by 2 bases and J by 0 bases, with 17 bases between the two germline ends.

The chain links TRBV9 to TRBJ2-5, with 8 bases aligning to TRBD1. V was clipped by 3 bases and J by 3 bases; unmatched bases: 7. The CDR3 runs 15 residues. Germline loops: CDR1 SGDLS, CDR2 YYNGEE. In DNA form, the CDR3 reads TGTGCCAGCAGCGGCACGACAGGGGAGGAAGAGACCCAGTACTTC. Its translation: CASSGTTGEEETQYF.

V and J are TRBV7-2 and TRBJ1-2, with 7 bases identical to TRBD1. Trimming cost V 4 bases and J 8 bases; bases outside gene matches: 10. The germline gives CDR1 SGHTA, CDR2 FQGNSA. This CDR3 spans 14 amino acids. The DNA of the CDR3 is TGTGCCAGCAGCTACACCGGGACAGTTGGCGGCTACACCTTC. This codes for CASSYTGTVGGYTF.

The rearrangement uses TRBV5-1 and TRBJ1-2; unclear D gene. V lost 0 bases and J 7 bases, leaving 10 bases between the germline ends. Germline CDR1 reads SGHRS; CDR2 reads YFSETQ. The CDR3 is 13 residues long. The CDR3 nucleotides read TGCGCCAGCAGCTTGGGGTTCGATCGTGGCTACACCTTC. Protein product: CASSLGFDRGYTF.

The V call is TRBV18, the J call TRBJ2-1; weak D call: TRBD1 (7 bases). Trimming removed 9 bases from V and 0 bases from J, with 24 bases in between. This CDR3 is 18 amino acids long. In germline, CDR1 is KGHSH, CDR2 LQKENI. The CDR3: CASKTRTGKISSYNEQFF. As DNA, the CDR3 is TGTGCCAGTAAGACTAGGACAGGCAAAATTAGCTCCTACAATGAGCAGTTCTTC.

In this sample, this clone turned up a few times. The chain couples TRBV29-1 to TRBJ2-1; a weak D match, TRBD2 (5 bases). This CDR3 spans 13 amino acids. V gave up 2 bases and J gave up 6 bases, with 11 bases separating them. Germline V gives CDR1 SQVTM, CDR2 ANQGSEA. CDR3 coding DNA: TGCAGCGTTGAATCTAGCTATGGCAATGAGCAGTTCTTC. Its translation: CSVESSYGNEQFF.

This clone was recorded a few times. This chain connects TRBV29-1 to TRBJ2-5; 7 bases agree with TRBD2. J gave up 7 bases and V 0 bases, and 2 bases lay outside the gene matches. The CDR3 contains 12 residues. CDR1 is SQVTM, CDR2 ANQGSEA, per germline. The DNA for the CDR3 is TGCAGCGTTGAAGATGGGGGGGGGACCCAGTACTTC. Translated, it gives CSVEDGGGTQYF.

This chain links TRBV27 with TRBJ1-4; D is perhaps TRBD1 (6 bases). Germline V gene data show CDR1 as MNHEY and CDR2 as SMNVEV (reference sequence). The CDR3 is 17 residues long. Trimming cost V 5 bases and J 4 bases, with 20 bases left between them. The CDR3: CASSPVVLDRDNEKLFF. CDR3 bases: TGTGCCAGCAGTCCTGTTGTTTTGGACAGAGATAATGAAAAACTGTTTTTT. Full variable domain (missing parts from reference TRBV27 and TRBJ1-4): EAQVTQNPRYLITVTGKKLTVTCSQNMNHEYMSWYRQDPGLGLRQIYYSMNVEVTDKGDVPEGYKVSRKEKRNFPLILESPSPNQTSLYFCASSPVVLDRDNEKLFFGSGTQLSVL.

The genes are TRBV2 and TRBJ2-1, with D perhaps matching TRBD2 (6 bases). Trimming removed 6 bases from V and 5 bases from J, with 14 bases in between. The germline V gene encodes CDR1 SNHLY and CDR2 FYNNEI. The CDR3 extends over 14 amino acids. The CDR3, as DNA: TGTGCCAGCAGAGAACGGACTAAGGACAATGAGCAGTTCTTC. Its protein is CASRERTKDNEQFF.

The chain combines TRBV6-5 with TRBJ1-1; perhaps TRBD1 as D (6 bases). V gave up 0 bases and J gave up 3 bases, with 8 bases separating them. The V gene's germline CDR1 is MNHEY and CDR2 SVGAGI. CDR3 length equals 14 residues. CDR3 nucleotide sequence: TGTGCCAGCAGTTACTCGTGGGGGCACACTGAAGCTTTCTTT. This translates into CASSYSWGHTEAFF.

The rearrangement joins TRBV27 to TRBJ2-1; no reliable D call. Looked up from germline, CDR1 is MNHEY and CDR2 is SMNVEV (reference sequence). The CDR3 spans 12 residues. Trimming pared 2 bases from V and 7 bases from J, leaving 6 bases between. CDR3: CASSLGGNEQFF. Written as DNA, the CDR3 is TGTGCCAGCAGTTTAGGTGGGAATGAGCAGTTCTTC.

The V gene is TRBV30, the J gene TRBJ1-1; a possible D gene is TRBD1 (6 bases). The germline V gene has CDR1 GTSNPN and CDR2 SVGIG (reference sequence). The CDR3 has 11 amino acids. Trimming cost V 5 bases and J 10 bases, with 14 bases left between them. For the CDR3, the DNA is TGTGCCTGGTCGCAGGGGACCGGAGCTTTCTTT. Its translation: CAWSQGTGAFF.

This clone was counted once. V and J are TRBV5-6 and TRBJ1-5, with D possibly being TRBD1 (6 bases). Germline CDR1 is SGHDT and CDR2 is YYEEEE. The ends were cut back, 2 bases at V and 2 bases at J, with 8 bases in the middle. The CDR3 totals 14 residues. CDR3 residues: CASSFRGGNQPQHF. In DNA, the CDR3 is TGTGCCAGCAGCTTCAGGGGTGGCAATCAGCCCCAGCATTTT.

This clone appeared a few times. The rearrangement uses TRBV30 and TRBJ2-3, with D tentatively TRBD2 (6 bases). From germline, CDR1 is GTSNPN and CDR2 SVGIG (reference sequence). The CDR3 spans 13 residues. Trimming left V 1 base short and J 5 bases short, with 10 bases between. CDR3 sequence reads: CAWSGYGGDTQYF. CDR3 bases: TGTGCCTGGAGTGGATACGGGGGAGATACGCAGTATTTT.

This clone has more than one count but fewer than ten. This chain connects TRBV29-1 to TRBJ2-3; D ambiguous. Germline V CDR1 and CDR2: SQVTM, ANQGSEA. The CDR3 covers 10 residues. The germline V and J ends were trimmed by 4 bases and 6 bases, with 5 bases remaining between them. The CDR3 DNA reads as TGCAGCGTTGGCTCGGATACGCAGTATTTT. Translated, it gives CSVGSDTQYF.

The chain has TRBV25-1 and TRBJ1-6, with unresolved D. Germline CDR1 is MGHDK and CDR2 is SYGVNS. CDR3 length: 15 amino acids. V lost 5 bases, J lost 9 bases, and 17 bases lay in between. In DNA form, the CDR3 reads TGTGCCAGCAGTTTTGGACTCTCAAAGGCTTCACCCCTCCACTTT. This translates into CASSFGLSKASPLHF.

As DNA, the CDR3 is TGTGCCAGCAGCTCAGGACTAGCCGTAACATCAGATACGCAGTATTTT. Protein: CASSSGLAVTSDTQYF. This chain joins TRBV11-2 and TRBJ2-3; 8 positions agree with TRBD2. CDR3 size: 16 residues. J was trimmed by 4 bases and V by 4 bases; bases with no gene match: 10. Germline V lookup: CDR1 SGHAT, CDR2 FQNNGV.

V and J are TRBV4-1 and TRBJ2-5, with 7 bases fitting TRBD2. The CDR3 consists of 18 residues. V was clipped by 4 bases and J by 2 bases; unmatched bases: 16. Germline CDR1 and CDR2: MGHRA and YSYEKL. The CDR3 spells CASSPGFKRGIFQETQYF. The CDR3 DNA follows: TGCGCCAGCAGCCCTGGTTTTAAGCGGGGCATCTTTCAAGAGACCCAGTACTTC.

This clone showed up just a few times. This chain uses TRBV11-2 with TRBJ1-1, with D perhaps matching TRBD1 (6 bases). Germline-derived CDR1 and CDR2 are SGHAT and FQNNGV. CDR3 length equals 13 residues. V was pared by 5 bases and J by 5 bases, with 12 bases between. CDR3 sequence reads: CASSIQGRTEAFF. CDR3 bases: TGTGCCAGCAGCATACAGGGAAGGACTGAAGCTTTCTTT.

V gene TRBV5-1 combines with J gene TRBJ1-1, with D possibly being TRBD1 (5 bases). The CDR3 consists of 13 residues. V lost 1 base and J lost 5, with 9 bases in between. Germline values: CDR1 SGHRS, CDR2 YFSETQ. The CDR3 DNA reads TGCGCCAGCAGCTTGCCAGGGAGAACTGAAGCTTTCTTT. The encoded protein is CASSLPGRTEAFF.

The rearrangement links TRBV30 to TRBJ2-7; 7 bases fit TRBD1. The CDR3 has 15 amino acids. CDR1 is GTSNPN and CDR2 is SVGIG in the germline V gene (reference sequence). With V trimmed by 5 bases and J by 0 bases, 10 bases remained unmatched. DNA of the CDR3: TGTGCCTGGGACCCCGGGACAGCCTACTCCTACGAGCAGTACTTC. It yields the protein CAWDPGTAYSYEQYF.

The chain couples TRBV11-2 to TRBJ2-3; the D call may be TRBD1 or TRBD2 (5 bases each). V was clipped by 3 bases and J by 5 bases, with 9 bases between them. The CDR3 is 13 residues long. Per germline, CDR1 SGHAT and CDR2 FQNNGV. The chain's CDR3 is CASSLGELDTQYF. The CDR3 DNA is TGTGCCAGCAGCTTGGGGGAGCTAGATACGCAGTATTTT. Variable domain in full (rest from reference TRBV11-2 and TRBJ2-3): EAGVAQSPRYKIIEKRQSVAFWCNPISGHATLYWYQQILGQGPKLLIQFQNNGVVDDSQLPKDRFSAERLKGVDSTLKIQPAKLEDSAVYLCASSLGELDTQYFGPGTRLTVL.

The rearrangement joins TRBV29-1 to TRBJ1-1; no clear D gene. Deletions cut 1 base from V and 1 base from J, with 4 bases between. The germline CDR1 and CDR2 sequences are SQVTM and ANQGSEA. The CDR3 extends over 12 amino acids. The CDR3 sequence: CSVEGSNTEAFF. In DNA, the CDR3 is TGCAGCGTTGAAGGGTCGAACACTGAAGCTTTCTTT. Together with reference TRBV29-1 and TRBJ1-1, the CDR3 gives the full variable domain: SAVISQKPSRDICQRGTSLTIQCQVDSQVTMMFWYRQQPGQSLTLIATANQGSEATYESGFVIDKFPISRPNLTFSTLTVSNMSPEDSSIYLCSVEGSNTEAFFGQGTRLTVV.

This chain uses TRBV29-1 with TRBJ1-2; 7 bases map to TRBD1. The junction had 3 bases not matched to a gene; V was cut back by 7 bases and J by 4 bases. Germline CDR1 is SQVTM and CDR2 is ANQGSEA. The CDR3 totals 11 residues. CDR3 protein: CSDGQVYGYTF. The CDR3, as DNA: TGCAGCGATGGACAGGTCTATGGCTACACCTTC.

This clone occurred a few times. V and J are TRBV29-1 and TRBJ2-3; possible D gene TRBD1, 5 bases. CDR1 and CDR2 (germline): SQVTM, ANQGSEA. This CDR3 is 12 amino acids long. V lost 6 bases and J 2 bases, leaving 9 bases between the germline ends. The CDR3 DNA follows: TGCAGCGTGACAGCACCCACAGATACGCAGTATTTT. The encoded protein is CSVTAPTDTQYF.

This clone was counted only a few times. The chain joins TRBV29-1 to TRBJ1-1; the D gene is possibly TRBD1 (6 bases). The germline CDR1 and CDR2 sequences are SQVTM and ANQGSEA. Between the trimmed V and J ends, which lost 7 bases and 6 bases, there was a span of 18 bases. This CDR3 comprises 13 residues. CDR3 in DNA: TGCAGCGCCGGAGGCAGGGGCAGGTCTGAAGCTTTCTTT. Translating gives CSAGGRGRSEAFF. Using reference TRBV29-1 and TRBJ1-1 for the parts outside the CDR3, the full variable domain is SAVISQKPSRDICQRGTSLTIQCQVDSQVTMMFWYRQQPGQSLTLIATANQGSEATYESGFVIDKFPISRPNLTFSTLTVSNMSPEDSSIYLCSAGGRGRSEAFFGQGTRLTVV.